This T cell receptor beta chain is from a study of blood T cell repertoires in COVID-19. Across the study: Acute-phase and convalescent COVID-19 samples originated in the United States, Italy and Spain.

The data were produced by immunoSEQ multiplex PCR, yet TCRdb's version contains in-frame clones alone and is incomplete. This sample has 200,000 to 300,000 clones, with more than 80% found just once. V was shortened by 1 base and J by 6 bases, with 10 bases between the two germline ends. This CDR3 spans 15 amino acids. CDR1 and CDR2 (germline): SGHTA, FQGNSA. The chain links TRBV7-2 to TRBJ1-6; D is undetermined. This TCR came from a woman at least 80 years old with COVID-19, enrolled during active disease. The sequenced sample consisted of peripheral blood. The CDR3 DNA sequence: TGTGCCAGCAGCTTAGACCGGGGATCTAATTCACCCCTCCACTTT. This translates into CASSLDRGSNSPLHF.